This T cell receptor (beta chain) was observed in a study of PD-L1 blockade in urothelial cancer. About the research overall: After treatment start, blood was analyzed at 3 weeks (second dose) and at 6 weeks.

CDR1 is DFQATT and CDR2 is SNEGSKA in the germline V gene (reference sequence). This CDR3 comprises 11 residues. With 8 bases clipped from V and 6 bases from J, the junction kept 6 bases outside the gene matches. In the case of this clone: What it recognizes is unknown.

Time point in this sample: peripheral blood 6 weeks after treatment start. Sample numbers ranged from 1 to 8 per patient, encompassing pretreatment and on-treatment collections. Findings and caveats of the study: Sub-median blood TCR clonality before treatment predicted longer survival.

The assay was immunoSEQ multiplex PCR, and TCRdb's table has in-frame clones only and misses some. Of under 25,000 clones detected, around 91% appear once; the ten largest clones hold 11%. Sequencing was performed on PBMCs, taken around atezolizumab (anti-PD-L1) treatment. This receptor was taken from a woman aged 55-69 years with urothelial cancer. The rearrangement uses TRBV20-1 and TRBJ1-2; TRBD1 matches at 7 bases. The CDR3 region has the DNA TGCAGTCAGGACAGGCTAGATGGCTACACCTTC. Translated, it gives CSQDRLDGYTF.